This TCR beta chain was captured in a study of human T cells and chemical hapten exposure. Study-level background: Patch tests put 0.01% DPC on the upper back, read at 6 days.

In TCRdb, the RACE reads were re-called with MiXCR into one record per CDR3 protein. The sample has about 200,000 distinct CDR3 sequences, around 23% seen once. Germline-derived CDR1 and CDR2 are SGHAT and FQDESV (reference sequence). CDR3 length equals 13 residues. V gave up 4 bases and J gave up 6 bases, with 11 bases separating them. Sample time point: patch test 3, about 24 weeks after DPC sensitization. Treatment meaning: therapeutic diphenylcyclopropenone sensitization with weekly scalp DPC. Non-pregnant alopecia patients aged 18 to 70, suitable for DPC therapy. The TCR sequence derives from a woman in her thirties or forties with alopecia areata. Some clones in this sample may be carry-over from other donors' samples. The starting material was whole blood, obtained in connection with sensitization to the hapten diphenylcyclopropenone (DPC). This rearrangement joins TRBV11-1 to TRBJ2-3; D gene unclear. This CDR3 reads CASSSLVGDTQYF. CDR3 DNA sequence: TGTGCCAGCAGCTCGCTGGTGGGGGATACGCAGTATTTT.